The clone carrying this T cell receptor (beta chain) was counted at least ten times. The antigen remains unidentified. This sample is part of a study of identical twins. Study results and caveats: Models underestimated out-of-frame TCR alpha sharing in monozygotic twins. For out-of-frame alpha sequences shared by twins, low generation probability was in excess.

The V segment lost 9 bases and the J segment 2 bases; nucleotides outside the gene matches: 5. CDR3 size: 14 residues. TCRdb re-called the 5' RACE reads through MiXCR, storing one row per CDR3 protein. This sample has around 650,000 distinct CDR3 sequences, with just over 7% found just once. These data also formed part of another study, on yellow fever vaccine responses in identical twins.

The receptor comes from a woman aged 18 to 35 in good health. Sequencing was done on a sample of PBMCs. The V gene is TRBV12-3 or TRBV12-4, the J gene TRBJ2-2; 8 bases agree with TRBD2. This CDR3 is CASTGGLNTGELFF. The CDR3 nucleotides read TGTGCCAGTACGGGGGGGCTTAACACCGGGGAGCTGTTTTTT.